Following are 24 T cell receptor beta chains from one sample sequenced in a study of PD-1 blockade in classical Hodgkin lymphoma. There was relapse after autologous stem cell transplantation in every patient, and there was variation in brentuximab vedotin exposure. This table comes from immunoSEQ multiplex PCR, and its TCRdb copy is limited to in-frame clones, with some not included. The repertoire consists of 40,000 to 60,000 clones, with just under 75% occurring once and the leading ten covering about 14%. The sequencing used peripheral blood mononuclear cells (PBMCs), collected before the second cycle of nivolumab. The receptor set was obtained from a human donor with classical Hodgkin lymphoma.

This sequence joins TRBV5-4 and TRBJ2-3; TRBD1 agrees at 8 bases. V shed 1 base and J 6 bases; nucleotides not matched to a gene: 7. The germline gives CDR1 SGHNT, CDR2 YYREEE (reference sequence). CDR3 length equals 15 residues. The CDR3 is CASSLLDRGRDTQYF. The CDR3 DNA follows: TGTGCCAGCAGCTTGCTTGACAGGGGCAGGGATACGCAGTATTTT.

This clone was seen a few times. CDR3 loop: CASAPVGGPGANVLTF. The CDR3 DNA is TGTGCCAGCGCCCCCGTGGGCGGCCCTGGGGCCAACGTCCTGACTTTC. The genes are TRBV28 and TRBJ2-6; D is uncertain. The germline CDR1 and CDR2 sequences are MDHEN and SYDVKM. This CDR3 has 16 residues. Trimming left V 8 bases short and J 2 bases short, with 16 bases between.

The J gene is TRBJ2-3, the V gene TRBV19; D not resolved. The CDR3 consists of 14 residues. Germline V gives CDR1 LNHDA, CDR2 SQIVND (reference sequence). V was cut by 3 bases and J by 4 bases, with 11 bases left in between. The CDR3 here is CASSIGSNPDTQYF. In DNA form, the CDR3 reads TGTGCCAGTAGTATTGGGTCGAATCCAGATACGCAGTATTTT. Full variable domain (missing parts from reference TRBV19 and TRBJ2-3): DGGITQSPKYLFRKEGQNVTLSCEQNLNHDAMYWYRQDPGQGLRLIYYSQIVNDFQKGDIAEGYSVSREKKESFPLTVTSAQKNPTAFYLCASSIGSNPDTQYFGPGTRLTVL.

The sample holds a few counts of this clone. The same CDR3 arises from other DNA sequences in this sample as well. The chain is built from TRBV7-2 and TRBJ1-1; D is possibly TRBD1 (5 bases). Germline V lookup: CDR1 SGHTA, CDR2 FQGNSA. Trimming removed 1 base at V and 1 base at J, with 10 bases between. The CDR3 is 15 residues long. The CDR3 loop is CASSLGTGGNTEAFF. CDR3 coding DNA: TGTGCCAGCAGCTTAGGTACGGGGGGGAACACTGAAGCTTTCTTT.

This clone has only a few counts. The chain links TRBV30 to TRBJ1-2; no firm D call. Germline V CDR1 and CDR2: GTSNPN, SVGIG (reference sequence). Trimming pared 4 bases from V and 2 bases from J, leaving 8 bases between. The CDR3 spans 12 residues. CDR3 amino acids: CAWNNLNYGYTF. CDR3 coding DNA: TGTGCCTGGAACAATCTCAACTATGGCTACACCTTC. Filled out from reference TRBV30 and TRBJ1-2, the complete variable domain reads SQTIHQWPATLVQPVGSPLSLECTVEGTSNPNLYWYRQAAGRGLQLLFYSVGIGQISSEVPQNLSASRPQDRQFILSSKKLLLSDSGFYLCAWNNLNYGYTFGSGTRLTVV.

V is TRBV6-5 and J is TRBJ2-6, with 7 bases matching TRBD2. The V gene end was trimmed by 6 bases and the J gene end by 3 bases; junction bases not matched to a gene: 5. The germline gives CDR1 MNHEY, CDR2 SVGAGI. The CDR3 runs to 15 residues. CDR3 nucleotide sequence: TGTGCCAGCAGCCACGGACTAGTTGGGGCCAACGTCCTGACTTTC. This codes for CASSHGLVGANVLTF.

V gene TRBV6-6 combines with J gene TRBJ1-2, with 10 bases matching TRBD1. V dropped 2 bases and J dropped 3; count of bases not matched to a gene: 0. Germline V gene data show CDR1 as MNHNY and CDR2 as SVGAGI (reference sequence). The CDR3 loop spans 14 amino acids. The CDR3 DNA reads TGTGCCAGCAGTTACGGGACAGGGGACTATGGCTACACCTTC. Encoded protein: CASSYGTGDYGYTF.

CDR3 sequence reads: CSLRGLDTEAFF. CDR3 coding DNA: TGCAGCCTCAGGGGATTGGACACTGAAGCTTTCTTT. The rearrangement links TRBV29-1 to TRBJ1-1, with a weak D call TRBD1 (6 bases). Germline assignment: CDR1 SQVTM and CDR2 ANQGSEA. This CDR3 has 12 amino acids. The V end was cut by 8 bases, the J end by 3 bases, with 13 bases between.

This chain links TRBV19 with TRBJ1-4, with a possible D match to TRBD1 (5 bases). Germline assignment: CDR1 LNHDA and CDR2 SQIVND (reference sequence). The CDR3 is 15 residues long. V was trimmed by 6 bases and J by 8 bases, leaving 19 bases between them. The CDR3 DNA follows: TGTGCCAGTAGAGGGGAGCTGGGAAGATACGAAAAACTGTTTTTT. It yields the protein CASRGELGRYEKLFF.

DNA for the CDR3: TGTGCCAGCTCGGCTAGCGGCCGCTACACAGATACGCAGTATTTT. Amino acid sequence: CASSASGRYTDTQYF. The gene calls are TRBV7-2 and TRBJ2-3; 7 positions match TRBD2. Trimming took 8 bases from V and 2 from J; bases not matched to a gene: 10. In germline, CDR1 is SGHTA, CDR2 FQGNSA. This CDR3 spans 15 amino acids.

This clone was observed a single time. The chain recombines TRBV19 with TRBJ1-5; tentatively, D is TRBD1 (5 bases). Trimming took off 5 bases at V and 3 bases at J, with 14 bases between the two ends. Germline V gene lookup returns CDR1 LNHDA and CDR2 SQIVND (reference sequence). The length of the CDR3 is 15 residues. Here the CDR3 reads CASSQGGLVNQPQHF. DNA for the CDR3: TGTGCCAGTAGTCAGGGCGGGCTCGTCAATCAGCCCCAGCATTTT. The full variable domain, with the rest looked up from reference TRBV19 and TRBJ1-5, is DGGITQSPKYLFRKEGQNVTLSCEQNLNHDAMYWYRQDPGQGLRLIYYSQIVNDFQKGDIAEGYSVSREKKESFPLTVTSAQKNPTAFYLCASSQGGLVNQPQHFGDGTRLSIL.

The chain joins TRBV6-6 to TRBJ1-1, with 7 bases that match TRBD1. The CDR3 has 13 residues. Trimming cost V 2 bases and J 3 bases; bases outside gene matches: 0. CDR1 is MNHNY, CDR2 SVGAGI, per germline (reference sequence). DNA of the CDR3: TGTGCCAGCAGTTACGGACAGGACACTGAAGCTTTCTTT. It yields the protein CASSYGQDTEAFF.

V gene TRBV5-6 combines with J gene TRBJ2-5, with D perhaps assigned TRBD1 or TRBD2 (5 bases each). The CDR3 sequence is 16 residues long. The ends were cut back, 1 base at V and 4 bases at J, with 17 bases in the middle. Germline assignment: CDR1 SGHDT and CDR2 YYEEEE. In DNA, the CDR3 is TGTGCCAGCAGCTTGCGTCCCGCGCCAGGGACAGAGACCCAGTACTTC. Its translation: CASSLRPAPGTETQYF.

CDR3 nucleotides: TGTGCCTGGACCCAGGCCTACGAGCAGTACTTC. It specifies CAWTQAYEQYF. The genes are TRBV30 and TRBJ2-7; D is uncertain. Trimming shortened V by 4 bases and J by 2 bases, and 6 bases separated the two germline ends. The length of the CDR3 is 11 residues. CDR1 and CDR2 from the germline V gene are GTSNPN and SVGIG (reference sequence).

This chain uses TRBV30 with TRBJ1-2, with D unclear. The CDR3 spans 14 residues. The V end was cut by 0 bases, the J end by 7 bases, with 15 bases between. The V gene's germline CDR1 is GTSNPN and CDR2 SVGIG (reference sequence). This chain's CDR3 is CAWSVISVQAGYTF. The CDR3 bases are TGTGCCTGGAGTGTAATCAGTGTCCAGGCTGGCTACACCTTC.

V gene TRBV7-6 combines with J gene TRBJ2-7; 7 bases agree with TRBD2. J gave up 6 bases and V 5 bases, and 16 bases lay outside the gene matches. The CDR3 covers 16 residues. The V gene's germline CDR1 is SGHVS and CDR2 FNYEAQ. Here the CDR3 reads CASSPGLGTTLGEQYF. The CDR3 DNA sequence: TGTGCCAGCAGCCCAGGCCTCGGGACTACTCTTGGCGAGCAGTACTTC.

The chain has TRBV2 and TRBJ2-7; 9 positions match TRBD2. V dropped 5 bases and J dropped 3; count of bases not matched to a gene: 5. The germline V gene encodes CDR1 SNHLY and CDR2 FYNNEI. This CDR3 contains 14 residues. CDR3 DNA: TGTGCCAGCAGTACAGGACTAGCGAACTACGAGCAGTACTTC. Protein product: CASSTGLANYEQYF.

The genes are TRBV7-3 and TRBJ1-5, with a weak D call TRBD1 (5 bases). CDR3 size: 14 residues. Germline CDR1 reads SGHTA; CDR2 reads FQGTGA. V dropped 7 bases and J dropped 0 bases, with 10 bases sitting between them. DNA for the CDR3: TGTGCCAGCAATAAGGGGACTAGCAATCAGCCCCAGCATTTT. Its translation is CASNKGTSNQPQHF.

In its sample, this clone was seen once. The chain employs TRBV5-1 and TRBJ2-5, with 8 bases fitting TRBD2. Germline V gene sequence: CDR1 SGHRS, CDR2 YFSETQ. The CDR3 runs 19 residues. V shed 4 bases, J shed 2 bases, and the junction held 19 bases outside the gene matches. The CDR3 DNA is TGCGCCAGCAGCCCGCGCCCCGGACTAGCTGTTTCCCCTCAAGAGACCCAGTACTTC. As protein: CASSPRPGLAVSPQETQYF.

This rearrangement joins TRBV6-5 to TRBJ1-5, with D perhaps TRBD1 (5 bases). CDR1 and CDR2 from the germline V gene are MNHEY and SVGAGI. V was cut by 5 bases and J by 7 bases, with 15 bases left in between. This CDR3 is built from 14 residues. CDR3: CASSPGGGIQPQHF. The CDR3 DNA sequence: TGTGCCAGCAGTCCCGGGGGGGGGATCCAGCCCCAGCATTTT.

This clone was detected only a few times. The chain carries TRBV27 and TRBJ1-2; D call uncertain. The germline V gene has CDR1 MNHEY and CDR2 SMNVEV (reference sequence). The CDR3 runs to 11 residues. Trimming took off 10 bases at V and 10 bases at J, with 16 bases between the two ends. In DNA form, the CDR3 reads TGTGCCACCTATATCGGTCAGGACTACACCTTC. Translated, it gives CATYIGQDYTF.

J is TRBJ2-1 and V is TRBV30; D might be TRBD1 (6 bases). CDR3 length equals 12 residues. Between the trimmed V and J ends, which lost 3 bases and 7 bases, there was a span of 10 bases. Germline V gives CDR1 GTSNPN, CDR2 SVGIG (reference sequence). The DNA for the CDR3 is TGTGCCTGGAGCACGGGGACAAATGAGCAGTTCTTC. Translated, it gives CAWSTGTNEQFF.

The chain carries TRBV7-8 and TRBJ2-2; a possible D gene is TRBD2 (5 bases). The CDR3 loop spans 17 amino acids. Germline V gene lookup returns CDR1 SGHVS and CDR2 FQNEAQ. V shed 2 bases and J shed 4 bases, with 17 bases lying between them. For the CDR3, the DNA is TGTGCCAGCAGCTTAAGAGAGGGCATGGTTTTCACCGGGGAGCTGTTTTTT. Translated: CASSLREGMVFTGELFF. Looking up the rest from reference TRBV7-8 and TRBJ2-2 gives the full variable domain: GAGVSQSPRYKVAKRGQDVALRCDPISGHVSLFWYQQALGQGPEFLTYFQNEAQLDKSGLPSDRFFAERPEGSVSTLKIQRTQQEDSAVYLCASSLREGMVFTGELFFGEGSRLTVL.

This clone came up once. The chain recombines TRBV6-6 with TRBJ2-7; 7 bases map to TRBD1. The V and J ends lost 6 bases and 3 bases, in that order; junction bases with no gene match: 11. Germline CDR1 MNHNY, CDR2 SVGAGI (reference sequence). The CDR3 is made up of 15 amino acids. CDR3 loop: CASRETRDRNYEQYF. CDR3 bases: TGTGCCAGCAGGGAAACTAGGGACAGAAACTACGAGCAGTACTTC.